This TCR beta chain is drawn from a study of blood T cell repertoires in COVID-19. Study summary: Researchers got acute and convalescent COVID-19 samples from the United States, Italy and Spain. The cDNA or gDNA used as material had been derived from T cells, B-cell-depleted T cells, or PBMCs.

The CDR3 totals 13 residues. Germline assignment: CDR1 MNHNS and CDR2 SASEGT. The V and J ends lost 3 bases and 2 bases, in that order; junction bases with no gene match: 1. In the authors' methods: Amplification from reference gene primers served as the basis for estimated nucleated cell counts. Data came from immunoSEQ multiplex PCR; TCRdb stores just in-frame clones and leaves some out. V and J calls and clone size are copied from that table; D and trimming were computed from the DNA. This table holds around 300,000 clones, roughly 90% found once. This sequence originates from a man between 45 and 60 years old with acute or convalescent COVID-19. The sequencing input was peripheral blood. This sequence joins TRBV6-1 and TRBJ2-7, with 7 bases fitting TRBD1. CDR3 protein: CASSDGTAYEQYF. The DNA of the CDR3 is TGTGCCAGCAGTGACGGGACAGCCTACGAGCAGTACTTC.